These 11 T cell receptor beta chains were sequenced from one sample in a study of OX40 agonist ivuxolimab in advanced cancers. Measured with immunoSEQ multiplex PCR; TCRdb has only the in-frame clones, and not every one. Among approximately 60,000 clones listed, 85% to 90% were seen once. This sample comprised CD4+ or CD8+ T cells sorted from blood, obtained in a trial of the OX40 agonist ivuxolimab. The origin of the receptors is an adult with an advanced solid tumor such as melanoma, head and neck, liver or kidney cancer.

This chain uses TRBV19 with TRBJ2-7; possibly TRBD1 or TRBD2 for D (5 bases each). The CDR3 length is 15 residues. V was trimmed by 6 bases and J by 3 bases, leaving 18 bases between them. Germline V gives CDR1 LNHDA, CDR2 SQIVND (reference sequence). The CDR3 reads CASSWGQGVFYEQYF. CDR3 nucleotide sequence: TGTGCCAGTAGCTGGGGCCAGGGAGTTTTCTACGAGCAGTACTTC. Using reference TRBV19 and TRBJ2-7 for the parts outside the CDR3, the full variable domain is DGGITQSPKYLFRKEGQNVTLSCEQNLNHDAMYWYRQDPGQGLRLIYYSQIVNDFQKGDIAEGYSVSREKKESFPLTVTSAQKNPTAFYLCASSWGQGVFYEQYFGPGTRLTVT.

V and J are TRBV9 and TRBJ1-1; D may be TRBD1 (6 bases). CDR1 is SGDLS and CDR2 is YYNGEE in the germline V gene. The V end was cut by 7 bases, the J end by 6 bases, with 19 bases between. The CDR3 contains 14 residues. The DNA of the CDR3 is TGTGCCAGCTCTCAGGCAGGGGCTGGAGCTGAAGCTTTCTTT. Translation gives CASSQAGAGAEAFF.

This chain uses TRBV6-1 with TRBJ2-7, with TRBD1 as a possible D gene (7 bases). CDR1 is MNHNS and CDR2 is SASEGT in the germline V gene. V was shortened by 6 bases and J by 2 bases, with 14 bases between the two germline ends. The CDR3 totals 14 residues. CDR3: CASSPRGVTYEQYF. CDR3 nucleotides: TGTGCCAGCAGCCCCAGGGGGGTTACCTACGAGCAGTACTTC.

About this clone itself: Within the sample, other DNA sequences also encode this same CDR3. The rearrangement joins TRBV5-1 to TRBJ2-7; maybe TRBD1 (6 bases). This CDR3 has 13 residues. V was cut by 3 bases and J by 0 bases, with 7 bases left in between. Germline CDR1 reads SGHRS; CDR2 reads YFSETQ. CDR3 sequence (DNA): TGCGCCAGCAGCTCGACAGGCTCCTACGAGCAGTACTTC. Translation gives CASSSTGSYEQYF.

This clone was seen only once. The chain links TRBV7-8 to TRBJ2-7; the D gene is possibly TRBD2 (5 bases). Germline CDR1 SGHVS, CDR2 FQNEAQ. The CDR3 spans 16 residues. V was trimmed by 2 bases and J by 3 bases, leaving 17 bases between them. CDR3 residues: CASSLLAGPTVYEQYF. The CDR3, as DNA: TGTGCCAGCAGCTTACTAGCAGGACCGACGGTCTACGAGCAGTACTTC.

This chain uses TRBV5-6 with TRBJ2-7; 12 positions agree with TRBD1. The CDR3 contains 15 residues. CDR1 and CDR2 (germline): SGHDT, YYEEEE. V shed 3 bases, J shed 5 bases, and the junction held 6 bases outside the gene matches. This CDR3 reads CASSWIGTGGHEQYF. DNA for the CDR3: TGTGCCAGCAGCTGGATTGGGACAGGGGGCCACGAGCAGTACTTC.

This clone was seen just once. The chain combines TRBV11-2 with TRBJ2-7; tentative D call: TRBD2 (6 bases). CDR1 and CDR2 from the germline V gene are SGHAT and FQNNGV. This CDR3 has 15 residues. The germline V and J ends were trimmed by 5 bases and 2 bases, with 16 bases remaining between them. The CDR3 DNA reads TGTGCCAGCAGCCCCCTTGGAGGGCTCCCCTACGAGCAGTACTTC. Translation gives CASSPLGGLPYEQYF.

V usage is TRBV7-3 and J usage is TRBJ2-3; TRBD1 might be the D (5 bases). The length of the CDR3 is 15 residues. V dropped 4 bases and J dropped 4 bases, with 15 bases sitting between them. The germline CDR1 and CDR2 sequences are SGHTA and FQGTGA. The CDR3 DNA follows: TGTGCCAGCAGCTCATATGGGAAAGGGGCAGATACGCAGTATTTT. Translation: CASSSYGKGADTQYF.

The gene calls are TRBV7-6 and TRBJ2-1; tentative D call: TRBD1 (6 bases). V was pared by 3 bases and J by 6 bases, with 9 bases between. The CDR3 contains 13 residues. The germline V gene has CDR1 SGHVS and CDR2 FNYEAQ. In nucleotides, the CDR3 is TGTGCCAGCAGCTTCGGACAGCTCAATGAGCAGTTCTTC. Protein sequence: CASSFGQLNEQFF. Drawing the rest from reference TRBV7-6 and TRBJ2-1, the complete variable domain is GAGVSQSPRYKVTKRGQDVALRCDPISGHVSLYWYRQALGQGPEFLTYFNYEAQQDKSGLPNDRFSAERPEGSISTLTIQRTEQRDSAMYRCASSFGQLNEQFFGPGTRLTVL.

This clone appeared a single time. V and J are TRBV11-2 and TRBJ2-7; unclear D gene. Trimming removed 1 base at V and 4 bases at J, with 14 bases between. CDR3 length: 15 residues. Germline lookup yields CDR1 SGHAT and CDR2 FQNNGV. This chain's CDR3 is CASSLGLGFGYEQYF. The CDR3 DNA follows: TGTGCCAGCAGCTTAGGATTAGGGTTTGGATACGAGCAGTACTTC. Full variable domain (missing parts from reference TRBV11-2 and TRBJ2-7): EAGVAQSPRYKIIEKRQSVAFWCNPISGHATLYWYQQILGQGPKLLIQFQNNGVVDDSQLPKDRFSAERLKGVDSTLKIQPAKLEDSAVYLCASSLGLGFGYEQYFGPGTRLTVT.

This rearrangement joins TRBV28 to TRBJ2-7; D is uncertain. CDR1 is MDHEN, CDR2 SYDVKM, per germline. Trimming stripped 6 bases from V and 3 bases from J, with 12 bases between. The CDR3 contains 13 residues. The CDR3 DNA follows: TGTGCCAGCAGCCTCGAATCTTTCTACGAGCAGTACTTC. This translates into CASSLESFYEQYF.